Given below is one T cell receptor (beta chain) in context. Trimming pared 0 bases from V and 0 bases from J, leaving 6 bases between. Germline assignment: CDR1 MNHEY and CDR2 SVGAGI. The CDR3 totals 15 residues. These data come from a study of blood T cell repertoires in COVID-19. Overall study context: COVID-19 samples from acute and convalescent phases originated in the United States, Italy and Spain. T cells, B-cell-depleted T cells, or PBMCs supplied cDNA or gDNA.

In the original analysis: The authors estimated nucleated cell counts from reference gene primer amplification. TCRdb keeps only in-frame clones here, not all; method: immunoSEQ multiplex PCR. The DNA gave D and trimming, while V, J and clone size come from that table. The data hold about 220,000 clones, with roughly 80% observed a single time. This TCR derives from a woman aged 60-70 years with acute or convalescent COVID-19. The J gene is TRBJ1-5, the V gene TRBV6-5; D is unclear. Sequencing was performed on peripheral blood. In DNA form, the CDR3 reads TGTGCCAGCAGTTACTCCCGTTATAGCAATCAGCCCCAGCATTTT. Encoded protein: CASSYSRYSNQPQHF.